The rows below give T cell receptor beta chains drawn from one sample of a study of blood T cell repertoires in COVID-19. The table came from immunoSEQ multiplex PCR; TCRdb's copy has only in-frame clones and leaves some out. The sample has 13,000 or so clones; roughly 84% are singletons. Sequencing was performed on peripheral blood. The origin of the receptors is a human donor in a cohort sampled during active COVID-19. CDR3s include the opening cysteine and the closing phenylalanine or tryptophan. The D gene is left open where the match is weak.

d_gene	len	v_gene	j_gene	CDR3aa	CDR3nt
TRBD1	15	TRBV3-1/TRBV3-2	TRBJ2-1	CASTLGQGASNEQFF	TGTGCCAGCACCCTCGGGCAGGGGGCATCGAATGAGCAGTTCTTC
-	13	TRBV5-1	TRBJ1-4	CASSFYTSEKLFF	TGCGCCAGCAGCTTTTATACGAGTGAAAAACTGTTTTTT
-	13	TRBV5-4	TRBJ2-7	CASSSTGSYEQYF	TGTGCCAGCAGCTCAACAGGGTCCTACGAGCAGTACTTC
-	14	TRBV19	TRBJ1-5	CASSGMQGNQPQHF	TGTGCCAGTAGCGGTATGCAGGGTAATCAGCCCCAGCATTTT
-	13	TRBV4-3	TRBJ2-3	CASSLNRADTQYF	TGCGCCAGCAGCCTTAACAGGGCTGATACGCAGTATTTT
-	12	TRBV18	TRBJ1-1	CASSPGEGEAFF	TGTGCCAGCTCACCGGGGGAGGGTGAAGCTTTCTTT
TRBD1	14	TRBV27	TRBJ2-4	CASSSKDRVDIQYF	TGTGCCAGCAGTTCCAAGGACAGGGTCGACATTCAGTACTTC
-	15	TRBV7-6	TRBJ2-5	CASSGNSATDETQYF	TGTGCCAGCAGCGGGAATAGCGCCACGGATGAGACCCAGTACTTC
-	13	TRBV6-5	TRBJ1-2	CASSSTGNYGYTF	TGTGCCAGCAGTTCCACAGGGAACTATGGCTACACCTTC
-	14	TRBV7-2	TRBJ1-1	CASIPALVDTEAFF	TGTGCCAGCATCCCAGCACTAGTGGACACTGAAGCTTTCTTT
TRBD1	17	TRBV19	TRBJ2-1	CASSKKRPGQGNNEQFF	TGTGCCAGTAGTAAGAAAAGACCGGGACAGGGTAACAATGAGCAGTTCTTC
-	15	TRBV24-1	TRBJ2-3	CATSDPSVGRDTQYF	TGTGCCACCAGTGACCCTAGCGTCGGGCGGGATACGCAGTATTTT
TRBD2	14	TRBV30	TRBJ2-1	CAWSHSGGADEQFF	TGTGCCTGGAGTCATAGCGGGGGGGCGGATGAGCAGTTCTTC
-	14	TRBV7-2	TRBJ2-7	CASSSRGSSYEQYF	TGTGCCAGCAGCAGTAGGGGGAGCTCCTACGAGCAGTACTTC
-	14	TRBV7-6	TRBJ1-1	CASSLEAVNTEAFF	TGTGCCAGCAGCTTAGAAGCGGTGAACACTGAAGCTTTCTTT
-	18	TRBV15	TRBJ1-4	CATSRLQGTKATNEKLFF	TGTGCCACCAGCAGACTTCAGGGGACTAAGGCAACTAATGAAAAACTGTTTTTT
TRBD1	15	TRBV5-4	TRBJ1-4	CASSLRTGISEKLFF	TGTGCCAGCAGCTTGCGGACAGGGATCAGTGAAAAACTGTTTTTT
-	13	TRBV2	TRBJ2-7	CASTSRGDYEQYF	TGTGCCAGTACAAGCAGGGGCGACTACGAGCAGTACTTC
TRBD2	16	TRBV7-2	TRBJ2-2	CASSLVPSGLTGELFF	TGTGCCAGCAGCTTAGTCCCTAGCGGGCTAACCGGGGAGCTGTTTTTT
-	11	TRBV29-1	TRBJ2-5	CSVAPKETQYF	TGCAGCGTGGCCCCCAAAGAGACCCAGTACTTC
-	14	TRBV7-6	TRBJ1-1	CASSPTGLNTEAFF	TGTGCCAGCAGCCCAACAGGGTTGAACACTGAAGCTTTCTTT
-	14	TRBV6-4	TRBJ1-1	CASSDDKVNTEAFF	TGTGCCAGCAGTGACGACAAGGTAAACACTGAAGCTTTCTTT
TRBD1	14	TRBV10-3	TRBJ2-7	CATHNAGGTYEQYF	TGTGCCACCCACAATGCAGGGGGAACCTACGAGCAGTACTTC
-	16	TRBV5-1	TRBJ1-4	CASSLVTGSANEKLFF	TGCGCCAGCAGCCTGGTAACAGGGTCCGCTAATGAAAAACTGTTTTTT